Below are 25 T cell receptor beta chains sequenced from a single sample in a study of blood T cell repertoires in COVID-19. Sequencing used immunoSEQ multiplex PCR; TCRdb keeps in-frame clones, though not all of them. The table has around 54,000 clones, almost 80% seen once. Sequenced: PBMCs or T cells enriched from blood (not recorded which). These receptors originate from a woman aged 50 to 65 with acute COVID-19.

This clone appeared a single time. The chain uses TRBV13 and TRBJ2-1, with D uncertain. Trimming took off 6 bases at V and 6 bases at J, with 12 bases between the two ends. The CDR3 runs 13 residues. Germline V gene lookup returns CDR1 PRHDT and CDR2 FYEKMQ (reference sequence). The chain's CDR3 is CASSRNPSNEQFF. DNA of the CDR3: TGTGCCAGCAGTCGTAATCCGTCCAATGAGCAGTTCTTC.

This clone has only a few counts. The chain recombines TRBV2 with TRBJ2-5, with 9 bases identical to TRBD2. Germline V gives CDR1 SNHLY, CDR2 FYNNEI. The V and J ends lost 7 bases and 2 bases, in that order; junction bases with no gene match: 8. The CDR3 sequence is 15 residues long. The CDR3 region has the DNA TGTGCCAGCACTCCGGCTAGCGGGGATCAAGAGACCCAGTACTTC. Residues: CASTPASGDQETQYF. Supplemented by reference TRBV2 and TRBJ2-5, the full variable domain reads EPEVTQTPSHQVTQMGQEVILRCVPISNHLYFYWYRQILGQKVEFLVSFYNNEISEKSEIFDDQFSVERPDGSNFTLKIRSTKLEDSAMYFCASTPASGDQETQYFGPGTRLLVL.

The chain joins TRBV28 to TRBJ1-2; 12 nucleotides match TRBD1. The CDR3 consists of 16 residues. Germline CDR1 MDHEN, CDR2 SYDVKM. Germline trimming cut 2 bases from V and 4 bases from J; bases unmatched to any gene: 5. CDR3: CASSLGTGGWGYGYTF. In DNA, the CDR3 is TGTGCCAGCAGTTTAGGGACAGGGGGCTGGGGCTATGGCTACACCTTC.

The chain links TRBV19 to TRBJ1-3; no definite D call. The CDR3 loop spans 13 amino acids. The V end was cut by 5 bases, the J end by 0 bases, with 5 bases between. Germline assignment: CDR1 LNHDA and CDR2 SQIVND (reference sequence). CDR3 DNA: TGTGCCAGTAGTCACGGCTCTGGAAACACCATATATTTT. Translating it yields CASSHGSGNTIYF.

V usage is TRBV2 and J usage is TRBJ1-2; D call uncertain. Germline CDR1 reads SNHLY; CDR2 reads FYNNEI. V was clipped by 4 bases and J by 2 bases, with 8 bases between them. The CDR3 loop spans 13 amino acids. This chain's CDR3 is CASSGTENYGYTF. The CDR3 bases are TGTGCCAGCAGTGGTACAGAAAACTATGGCTACACCTTC.

CDR3 protein: CASSEDRGPGYTF. In nucleotides, the CDR3 is TGCGCCAGCAGCGAGGACAGGGGGCCTGGCTACACCTTC. The chain joins TRBV5-1 to TRBJ1-2, with 11 positions matching TRBD1. CDR3 length equals 13 residues. From germline, CDR1 is SGHRS and CDR2 YFSETQ. V shed 4 bases and J 7 bases; nucleotides not matched to a gene: 3.

This clone was detected only a few times. The chain links TRBV10-2 to TRBJ1-1; TRBD1 matches at 8 bases. The CDR3 consists of 15 residues. The germline V gene encodes CDR1 WSHSY and CDR2 SAAADI. V shed 4 bases and J 1 base; nucleotides not matched to a gene: 5. CDR3 bases: TGCGCCAGCAGTGGGCAAGGGACAGGGAACACTGAAGCTTTCTTT. It is translated as CASSGQGTGNTEAFF.

This chain connects TRBV28 to TRBJ2-3, with TRBD1 identical over 10 bases. This CDR3 spans 15 amino acids. Germline CDR1 MDHEN, CDR2 SYDVKM. J lost 5 bases, V lost 3 bases, and 5 bases had no gene match. The CDR3 sequence: CASSFGQGDRDTQYF. CDR3 in DNA: TGTGCCAGCAGTTTTGGACAGGGGGATAGAGATACGCAGTATTTT.

This clone came up once. The genes are TRBV9 and TRBJ2-3, with a possible D match to TRBD1 (5 bases). Trimming cost V 0 bases and J 4 bases, with 12 bases left between them. Germline lookup yields CDR1 SGDLS and CDR2 YYNGEE. The CDR3 is made up of 15 amino acids. CDR3 residues: CASSVAWGSADTQYF. CDR3 DNA sequence: TGTGCCAGCAGCGTAGCGTGGGGCTCAGCAGATACGCAGTATTTT.

This clone is a singleton in its sample. The rearrangement joins TRBV5-1 to TRBJ2-1; 9 bases align to TRBD2. With V trimmed by 2 bases and J by 7 bases, 10 bases remained unmatched. The germline CDR1 and CDR2 sequences are SGHRS and YFSETQ. The CDR3 is 16 residues long. The CDR3, as DNA: TGCGCCAGCAGCTTCCCTTCTGGCGGGGGGGTGAATGAGCAGTTCTTC. Translated: CASSFPSGGGVNEQFF.

The rearrangement links TRBV29-1 to TRBJ1-1; 7 positions match TRBD1. V shed 8 bases, J shed 0 bases, and the junction held 6 bases outside the gene matches. Germline V lookup: CDR1 SQVTM, CDR2 ANQGSEA. The CDR3 loop spans 13 amino acids. In DNA form, the CDR3 reads TGCAGCATCAGGGGGGCGGTGAACACTGAAGCTTTCTTT. Encoded protein: CSIRGAVNTEAFF. The whole variable domain, filled in from reference TRBV29-1 and TRBJ1-1, reads SAVISQKPSRDICQRGTSLTIQCQVDSQVTMMFWYRQQPGQSLTLIATANQGSEATYESGFVIDKFPISRPNLTFSTLTVSNMSPEDSSIYLCSIRGAVNTEAFFGQGTRLTVV.

This clone was picked up a small number of times. The chain uses TRBV4-1 and TRBJ2-4, with 13 nucleotides matching TRBD2. V lost 3 bases, J lost 7 bases, and 3 bases stayed unmatched. The CDR3 has 15 amino acids. Germline V CDR1 and CDR2: MGHRA, YSYEKL. The CDR3, as DNA: TGCGCCAGCAGCCAGGGACTAGCGGGGCGTAACATTCAGTACTTC. It codes for CASSQGLAGRNIQYF.

The chain uses TRBV18 and TRBJ1-5; 10 bases line up with TRBD1. The germline gives CDR1 KGHSH, CDR2 LQKENI. The J segment lost 6 bases and the V segment lost 4 bases, leaving 6 bases of the junction unmatched. The CDR3 totals 15 residues. In nucleotides, the CDR3 is TGTGCCAGCTCACGGGCCGGGACAGGGGTTCAGCCCCAGCATTTT. Its protein product is CASSRAGTGVQPQHF.

The chain uses TRBV9 and TRBJ1-2; no clear D. The CDR3 spans 15 residues. Germline V lookup: CDR1 SGDLS, CDR2 YYNGEE. V was clipped by 4 bases and J by 7 bases, with 20 bases between them. CDR3 amino acids: CASSPRAAASSGYTF. The CDR3 DNA reads as TGTGCCAGCAGCCCGCGGGCAGCCGCTTCCTCTGGCTACACCTTC.

The chain combines TRBV4-1 with TRBJ2-7; 10 nucleotides line up with TRBD1. Trimming cost V 1 base and J 2 bases; bases outside gene matches: 8. Germline-derived CDR1 and CDR2 are MGHRA and YSYEKL. This CDR3 has 17 amino acids. The CDR3 is CASSQGEGTGEAYEQYF. In nucleotides, the CDR3 is TGCGCCAGCAGCCAAGGAGAGGGGACAGGGGAGGCCTACGAGCAGTACTTC.

This clone has only one observation. The V call is TRBV30, the J call TRBJ1-2; TRBD1 might be the D (5 bases). Between the trimmed V and J ends, which lost 1 base and 4 bases, there was a span of 10 bases. The V gene's germline CDR1 is GTSNPN and CDR2 SVGIG (reference sequence). There are 13 residues in the CDR3. The CDR3 loop is CAWSEGVTYGYTF. CDR3 nucleotides: TGTGCCTGGAGTGAAGGGGTGACCTATGGCTACACCTTC.

The chain couples TRBV19 to TRBJ1-2, with 8 bases lining up with TRBD1. The V and J ends lost 1 base and 4 bases, in that order; junction bases with no gene match: 2. Per the germline V gene, CDR1 is LNHDA and CDR2 is SQIVND (reference sequence). The CDR3 is 14 residues long. CDR3 coding DNA: TGTGCCAGTAGTATAGGCAGGGGGCCCTATGGCTACACCTTC. It translates to CASSIGRGPYGYTF.

The V and J genes are TRBV30 and TRBJ2-2; TRBD1 is a possible D gene (6 bases). Germline V gene data show CDR1 as GTSNPN and CDR2 as SVGIG (reference sequence). The CDR3 runs to 15 residues. V lost 3 bases and J 5 bases, leaving 16 bases between the germline ends. CDR3 in DNA: TGTGCCTGGAGCCAGGGGTTAGCAAGGACCGGGGAGCTGTTTTTT. It codes for CAWSQGLARTGELFF.

This chain connects TRBV9 to TRBJ1-1; the D gene is possibly TRBD1 (6 bases). V lost 2 bases and J 1 base, leaving 15 bases between the germline ends. The CDR3 loop spans 16 amino acids. CDR1 and CDR2 (germline): SGDLS, YYNGEE. The CDR3 coding sequence is TGTGCCAGCAGCGTCGGGGGGCCGGGCTCGAACACTGAAGCTTTCTTT. Protein sequence: CASSVGGPGSNTEAFF.

The chain is built from TRBV7-3 and TRBJ1-6; no firm D call. The CDR3 consists of 14 residues. Germline CDR1 SGHTA, CDR2 FQGTGA. V was trimmed by 3 bases and J by 8 bases, leaving 11 bases between them. The DNA for the CDR3 is TGTGCCAGCAGCTTTACGGGTCGGGATTCACCCCTCCACTTT. It encodes CASSFTGRDSPLHF.

The chain uses TRBV12-5 and TRBJ2-5, with a possible D match to TRBD2 (6 bases). The ends were cut back, 6 bases at V and 4 bases at J, with 9 bases in the middle. This CDR3 has 12 amino acids. CDR1 LGHNT and CDR2 FRNRAP come from the germline V gene. The CDR3 loop reads CASGGRGETQYF. Here the CDR3 DNA reads TGTGCTAGTGGGGGGCGGGGAGAGACCCAGTACTTC. The entire variable domain, with the rest obtained from reference TRBV12-5 and TRBJ2-5, is as follows: DARVTQTPRHKVTEMGQEVTMRCQPILGHNTVFWYRQTMMQGLELLAYFRNRAPLDDSGMPKDRFSAEMPDATLATLKIQPSEPRDSAVYFCASGGRGETQYFGPGTRLLVL.

This rearrangement joins TRBV5-4 to TRBJ1-1; D possibly corresponds to TRBD1 (5 bases). Trimming removed 0 bases at V and 3 bases at J, with 15 bases between. Per the germline V gene, CDR1 is SGHNT and CDR2 is YYREEE (reference sequence). There are 16 residues in the CDR3. CDR3 sequence: CASSLDQGRRDTEAFF. The CDR3, as DNA: TGTGCCAGCAGCTTGGATCAGGGTCGGAGGGACACTGAAGCTTTCTTT. The full variable domain, rest sourced from reference TRBV5-4 and TRBJ1-1, is ETGVTQSPTHLIKTRGQQVTLRCSSQSGHNTVSWYQQALGQGPQFIFQYYREEENGRGNFPPRFSGLQFPNYSSELNVNALELDDSALYLCASSLDQGRRDTEAFFGQGTRLTVV.

This chain joins TRBV19 and TRBJ1-6; D remains unclear. Germline V gives CDR1 LNHDA, CDR2 SQIVND (reference sequence). The CDR3 runs 12 residues. V lost 8 bases and J 10 bases, leaving 12 bases between the germline ends. The chain's CDR3 is CASRKQRSPLHF. CDR3 nucleotides: TGTGCCAGTCGAAAACAGAGATCACCCCTCCACTTT.

The CDR3 loop reads CASSLKGGLNTEAFF. CDR3 in DNA: TGTGCCAGCAGCTTGAAAGGGGGTTTGAACACTGAAGCTTTCTTT. This rearrangement joins TRBV5-4 to TRBJ1-1, with D perhaps matching TRBD1 (6 bases). Per germline, CDR1 SGHNT and CDR2 YYREEE (reference sequence). The CDR3 totals 15 residues. The ends were cut back, 1 base at V and 0 bases at J, with 10 bases in the middle.

The chain links TRBV5-1 to TRBJ2-7; D is uncertain. This CDR3 has 13 amino acids. The V gene lost 4 bases and the J gene lost 1 base, with 9 bases spanning the gap. The V gene's germline CDR1 is SGHRS and CDR2 YFSETQ. The CDR3 loop is CASSPTPSYEQYF. As DNA, the CDR3 is TGCGCCAGCAGCCCGACACCGTCCTACGAGCAGTACTTC.